This TCR beta chain was identified during a study of blood T cell repertoires in COVID-19. Background on the study: COVID-19 samples collected from the United States, Italy and Spain covered acute and convalescent phases.

The data were produced by immunoSEQ multiplex PCR, yet TCRdb's version contains in-frame clones alone and is incomplete. The table has fewer than 65,000 clones, approximately 87% seen once. Germline CDR1 and CDR2: MNHEY and SVGAGI. This CDR3 spans 16 amino acids. V was pared by 0 bases and J by 7 bases, with 16 bases between. The gene calls are TRBV6-5 and TRBJ1-3; D gene ambiguous. Input material: peripheral blood. This TCR was recovered from a man aged 60 to 69 with acute or convalescent COVID-19. The CDR3 bases are TGTGCCAGCAGTTACTCGACTGGATCCCCCTCGAACACCATATATTTT. Protein sequence: CASSYSTGSPSNTIYF.